This T cell receptor (beta chain) stems from a study of T-cell memory formation after mild COVID-19. Study observations and caveats: Researchers report contracting CD4+ clones mostly in CM and EM, with CD8+ clones in EMRA.

Per germline, CDR1 ENHRY and CDR2 SYGVKD. The J segment lost 4 bases and the V segment lost 3 bases, leaving 11 bases of the junction unmatched. The CDR3 totals 17 residues. 5'RACE with constant-segment primers built TCRalpha and TCRbeta cDNA libraries with UMIs. MiXCR was run by TCRdb on the 5' RACE reads, yielding one entry per CDR3 protein. This sample has 100,000 or so distinct CDR3 sequences, with 8.5% to 14% found just once. The table lists this clonotype with a few counts. Its antigen is not known. The genes are TRBV10-3 and TRBJ2-5, with 10 bases that match TRBD1. This receptor was identified in a man aged 18 to 29 who had mild COVID-19 (a few samples of this study predate the infection). Cell type and time point are not known. The specimen sequenced was PBMCs or a T cell subset sorted from them (not recorded which). The CDR3 region is CAISDSRQGAIGETQYF. DNA for the CDR3: TGTGCCATCAGTGATTCTCGACAGGGGGCTATCGGAGAGACCCAGTACTTC.